The 13 T cell receptor beta chains listed next were all sequenced from one sample in a study of T cell changes during pregnancy in multiple sclerosis. TCRdb's copy holds only in-frame clones and misses some; the assay was immunoSEQ multiplex PCR. The data contain 93,000 or so clones, approximately 90% of them singletons. The input for sequencing was peripheral blood, taken after pregnancy. These TCRs come from a female donor with multiple sclerosis, enrolled in a pregnancy study.

The rearrangement links TRBV5-1 to TRBJ2-1; D possibly corresponds to TRBD2 (5 bases). V shed 2 bases and J shed 7 bases, with 13 bases lying between them. The germline V gene encodes CDR1 SGHRS and CDR2 YFSETQ. The CDR3 has 14 amino acids. The CDR3 nucleotides read TGCGCCAGCAGCTTCGGCGCCCGCGGGAATGAGCAGTTCTTC. Translation: CASSFGARGNEQFF.

The chain couples TRBV18 to TRBJ1-1, with 10 bases lining up with TRBD1. This CDR3 comprises 12 residues. The germline CDR1 and CDR2 sequences are KGHSH and LQKENI. V lost 3 bases and J lost 10; bases outside the gene matches: 2. CDR3 sequence: CASSPRDRGAFF. DNA of the CDR3: TGTGCCAGCTCACCTCGGGACAGGGGAGCTTTCTTT.

The rearrangement joins TRBV2 to TRBJ2-1, with D possibly matching TRBD2 (6 bases). V dropped 6 bases and J dropped 8 bases, with 11 bases sitting between them. Germline V gene lookup returns CDR1 SNHLY and CDR2 FYNNEI. This CDR3 is built from 12 residues. CDR3 sequence: CASRSWGDEQFF. CDR3 nucleotide sequence: TGTGCCAGCAGGTCCTGGGGGGATGAGCAGTTCTTC. The full variable domain, completed using reference TRBV2 and TRBJ2-1, is EPEVTQTPSHQVTQMGQEVILRCVPISNHLYFYWYRQILGQKVEFLVSFYNNEISEKSEIFDDQFSVERPDGSNFTLKIRSTKLEDSAMYFCASRSWGDEQFFGPGTRLTVL.

The rearrangement links TRBV19 to TRBJ2-3; 13 nucleotides agree with TRBD2. Germline CDR1 reads LNHDA; CDR2 reads SQIVND (reference sequence). J was trimmed by 2 bases and V by 8 bases; bases with no gene match: 4. The CDR3 sequence is 15 residues long. This CDR3 reads CASRLAGGYTDTQYF. Here the CDR3 DNA reads TGTGCCAGTCGACTAGCGGGAGGTTACACAGATACGCAGTATTTT.

The V gene is TRBV7-2, the J gene TRBJ2-3, with TRBD2 matching over 12 bases. The CDR3 has 16 amino acids. CDR1 and CDR2 (germline): SGHTA, FQGNSA. V was pared by 5 bases and J by 4 bases, with 7 bases of the junction left unmatched. CDR3 coding DNA: TGTGCCAGCAGCAAACTAGCGGGGGGACGGGCAGATACGCAGTATTTT. This sequence encodes CASSKLAGGRADTQYF. The full variable domain, completed using reference TRBV7-2 and TRBJ2-3, is GAGVSQSPSNKVTEKGKDVELRCDPISGHTALYWYRQSLGQGLEFLIYFQGNSAPDKSGLPSDRFSAERTGGSVSTLTIQRTQQEDSAVYLCASSKLAGGRADTQYFGPGTRLTVL.

The table lists this clone with a count of one. The chain has TRBV11-2 and TRBJ1-2; 9 bases are shared with TRBD1. V lost 5 bases and J lost 6; bases outside the gene matches: 7. The CDR3 sequence is 14 residues long. Germline V gene data show CDR1 as SGHAT and CDR2 as FQNNGV. The CDR3: CASSPGQGIDGYTF. The CDR3 DNA reads as TGTGCCAGCAGCCCCGGACAGGGGATCGATGGCTACACCTTC.

The chain uses TRBV18 and TRBJ2-2; possible D gene TRBD2, 5 bases. Per germline, CDR1 KGHSH and CDR2 LQKENI. This CDR3 region has 14 residues. The V end lost 6 bases, the J end lost 7 bases, and 15 bases lay between the germline ends. CDR3 in amino acids: CASSPSLGSGELFF. The CDR3, as DNA: TGTGCCAGCTCCCCCTCGCTGGGGAGCGGGGAGCTGTTTTTT.

This chain links TRBV11-2 with TRBJ2-1, with D possibly matching TRBD2 (5 bases). CDR1 is SGHAT, CDR2 FQNNGV, per germline. This CDR3 has 12 amino acids. Between the trimmed V and J ends, which lost 9 bases and 7 bases, there was a span of 13 bases. CDR3 nucleotides: TGTGCCAGTTTAAGAGGCGGGAATGAGCAGTTCTTC. Translating it yields CASLRGGNEQFF.

The rearrangement links TRBV4-2 to TRBJ1-1, with D perhaps matching TRBD1 (6 bases). The CDR3 extends over 16 amino acids. CDR1 is LGHNA and CDR2 is YNFKEQ in the germline V gene. V lost 1 base, J lost 0 bases, and 12 bases lay in between. The DNA of the CDR3 is TGTGCCAGCAGCCAAGGTGGAAGGACAGTGAACACTGAAGCTTTCTTT. The encoded protein is CASSQGGRTVNTEAFF.

This CDR3 is CASSEWVFGDSSFVLQHQYF. In DNA form, the CDR3 reads TGTGCCAGCAGTGAATGGGTCTTCGGGGATTCTTCCTTCGTCCTTCAACATCAGTACTTC. V and J are TRBV2 and TRBJ2-4; a possible D gene is TRBD2 (5 bases). V was clipped by 2 bases and J by 12 bases, with 35 bases between them. CDR3 size: 20 residues. Germline lookup yields CDR1 SNHLY and CDR2 FYNNEI.

The chain has TRBV7-2 and TRBJ2-4; 9 bases agree with TRBD2. Germline V gene lookup returns CDR1 SGHTA and CDR2 FQGNSA. V was pared by 5 bases and J by 1 base, with 12 bases of the junction left unmatched. The CDR3 sequence is 18 residues long. The CDR3 loop reads CASSPRLWAGGAKNIQYF. As DNA, the CDR3 is TGTGCCAGCAGCCCCAGGTTGTGGGCGGGGGGGGCCAAAAACATTCAGTACTTC.

V and J are TRBV7-9 and TRBJ2-7, with D maybe TRBD1 (5 bases). CDR3 length: 14 amino acids. V lost 2 bases, J lost 0 bases, and 8 bases lay in between. The germline CDR1 and CDR2 sequences are SEHNR and FQNEAQ (reference sequence). Here the CDR3 DNA reads TGTGCCAGCAGCTTAAACCAGGGCTCCTACGAGCAGTACTTC. Translation: CASSLNQGSYEQYF.

This chain links TRBV7-3 with TRBJ1-1, with 7 bases lining up with TRBD1. CDR3 length: 14 amino acids. Unmatched junction bases numbered 7, after V lost 5 bases and J lost 4 bases. Germline values: CDR1 SGHTA, CDR2 FQGTGA. The CDR3 nucleotides are TGTGCCAGCAGCGCACAGGGGTTAAGCACTGAAGCTTTCTTT. It translates to CASSAQGLSTEAFF.